Sequencing of this TCR beta chain was carried out in a study of neurological immune-mediated disorders (dated by TCRdb to the late 2010s). Study-wide context: Peripheral blood TCR-beta repertoires from patients with HTLV-I-associated myelopathy (HAM/TSP), patients with multiple sclerosis, and healthy controls were compared in the study using UMI-based sequencing. Alongside PBMC samples, the set of 80 to 130 TCR-beta libraries contained longitudinal samples, technical triplicates, and paired CD4+ and CD8+ T-cell subsets that had been sorted. The cohort comprised 68 subjects: around 15 HAM/TSP patients, around 34 multiple sclerosis patients and around 20 healthy controls. What the research found in general, with its limitations: TCR clonal expansion was highest in HAM/TSP patients and lowest in MS patients, with MS patients falling below even healthy controls. No identical CDR3 amino acid sequences were found to be shared among expanded clones across subjects, suggesting that TCR-beta repertoires were private in all groups.

The V end loses 1 base and the J end loses 1 base, and a stretch of 7 bases separates them. CDR1 SSHAT and CDR2 FNYEAQ are derived from the germline V gene (reference sequence). The CDR3 runs 14 amino acids, cysteine and phenylalanine included. Solely the CDR3 DNA is kept, with 42 bases framed from the first base. cDNA was synthesized by template-switch 5'RACE using a primer with a 10-nucleotide random unique molecular identifier that tagged each TCR transcript. Over 180 million TCR-beta sequences, covering 15-18 subjects, were produced in each sequencing run. The RNeasy kit was used for extraction of total RNA. Using the KAPA Real-time Library Amplification kit, TCR-beta VDJ regions were amplified with primers for the TCR constant region and the 5'RACE anchor. Sample indexes and Illumina adaptors were added in a first PCR, and a second PCR then increased library yield. After purification with Ampure beads, the TCR product of roughly 650 bp was size-selected on a 2% E-gel SizeSelection system. Before pooling, libraries had their quality checked on a Bioanalyzer, their concentration measured with Qubit, and their quantity determined with the Kapa Library Quantification kit. Paired-end 2 x 150 bp sequencing of the libraries was performed on an Illumina HiSeq 2500. To increase sequence diversity, about 25-31% phiX was spiked into each library pool. The authors' pipeline ran thus. Quality-filtered reads were processed with the UMI-based MiGEC pipeline, which removed over 90% of raw TCR sequences during error correction. IMGT germline references were used for aligning VDJ genes, and each clonotype was defined as a unique CDR3 amino acid sequence together with its V-J genes. Clonal expansion, Shannon diversity, and CDR3 relatedness (CalcPairwiseDistances, ClusterSamples) were evaluated with VDJtools, and phylogenetic trees were built with CLCbio workbench. Expanded clones were defined as having at least 8 unique UMIs, based on coefficient-of-variation modelling across technical triplicates. TCRdb handled the public reads itself, with Q25 trimming in fastp and clone calling in MiXCR, and kept productive beta chains. Each entry merges the rows of one CDR3 protein and shows their most common DNA and genes. For this entry, the V and J calls and clone size follow TCRdb and not the study's own pipeline. This sample gives 44,000 or so distinct CDR3 sequences in total; more than 5% of them show up just once. The ten top clones hold 0.55% to 0.65% of the sample.

This clonotype was seen at least ten times. The target of this receptor is not known. No much larger clone is present one base from it, and per-base qualities are unavailable. Blood bank volunteers in Maryland, USA served as the healthy controls. For sorted-subset TCR libraries, 1 million sorted CD4+ or CD8+ T cells were used. Peripheral blood was subjected to Ficoll-Hypaque density gradient centrifugation to isolate PBMCs, which were then cryopreserved in liquid nitrogen. The study also sequenced paired sorted CD4+ and CD8+ subsets from healthy controls, HAM/TSP patients and MS patients. The chain couples TRBV7-7 to TRBJ2-5; TRBD2 is a possible D gene, resting on 6 matching bases. The receptor comes from a woman in her thirties or forties in good health. Sequencing used CD4+ T cells from blood. The CDR3: CASSLGTTQETQYF. The sequence in DNA is TGTGCCAGCAGCTTAGGGACTACCCAAGAGACCCAGTACTTC.